One sample yielded the 20 T cell receptor beta chains listed below, sequenced in a study of T cells in narcolepsy. The table came from immunoSEQ multiplex PCR; TCRdb's copy has only in-frame clones and leaves some out. The table lists 30,000 to 35,000 clones, over 80% of them singletons. The specimen was CD45RA- memory CD4+ T cells from PBMCs. These receptors all come from a human donor with narcolepsy.

J is TRBJ2-1 and V is TRBV14; D is undetermined. V was pared by 1 base and J by 3 bases, with 16 bases between. Germline V gives CDR1 SGHDN, CDR2 FVKESK. The CDR3 runs 17 residues. The CDR3 DNA is TGTGCCAGCAGCCAAGTGAGACACCCTCTCGGCTACAATGAGCAGTTCTTC. The encoded protein is CASSQVRHPLGYNEQFF.

This clone was seen once. J is TRBJ1-2 and V is TRBV5-6, with unresolved D. V lost 1 base and J 2 bases, leaving 6 bases between the germline ends. The V gene's germline CDR1 is SGHDT and CDR2 YYEEEE. The CDR3 is 13 residues long. The chain's CDR3 is CASSLRENYGYTF. As DNA, the CDR3 is TGTGCCAGCAGCTTGAGGGAGAACTATGGCTACACCTTC.

The chain carries TRBV6-5 and TRBJ1-1; no clear D. Germline lookup yields CDR1 MNHEY and CDR2 SVGAGI. The CDR3 length is 13 residues. Between the trimmed V and J ends, which lost 7 bases and 1 base, there was a span of 10 bases. CDR3 residues: CASISPRNTEAFF. The DNA of the CDR3 is TGTGCCAGCATCTCACCGAGGAACACTGAAGCTTTCTTT.

V is TRBV7-3 and J is TRBJ1-1; no clear D. In germline, CDR1 is SGHTA, CDR2 FQGTGA. The CDR3 spans 14 residues. V lost 2 bases and J lost 1, with 8 bases in between. For the CDR3, the DNA is TGTGCCAGCAGCTTAGCGGCAGGGAACACTGAAGCTTTCTTT. It encodes CASSLAAGNTEAFF.

The V gene is TRBV19, the J gene TRBJ2-1; TRBD2 matches at 13 bases. The J segment lost 8 bases and the V segment lost 5 bases, leaving 9 bases of the junction unmatched. Germline lookup yields CDR1 LNHDA and CDR2 SQIVND (reference sequence). CDR3 size: 16 residues. The CDR3 loop is CASSWATSGGRDEQFF. CDR3 in DNA: TGTGCCAGTAGTTGGGCGACTAGCGGGGGGAGAGATGAGCAGTTCTTC.

The rearrangement joins TRBV6-6 to TRBJ1-4; the D is unclear. Germline values: CDR1 MNHNY, CDR2 SVGAGI (reference sequence). The CDR3 covers 13 residues. Trimming stripped 2 bases from V and 8 bases from J, with 9 bases between. The CDR3, as DNA: TGTGCCAGCAGTTACAGGGATTCGGAAAAACTGTTTTTT. This codes for CASSYRDSEKLFF.

This clone was seen more than once but under ten times. The chain couples TRBV9 to TRBJ2-2, with TRBD1 matching 8 bases. Germline loops: CDR1 SGDLS, CDR2 YYNGEE. CDR3 length: 16 amino acids. V lost 1 base and J lost 5; bases outside the gene matches: 7. As DNA, the CDR3 is TGTGCCAGCAGCGTAACAGACTGGACAGGGACCGGGGAGCTGTTTTTT. This sequence encodes CASSVTDWTGTGELFF.

The chain has TRBV6-1 and TRBJ1-5; 7 bases fit TRBD1. Looked up from germline, CDR1 is MNHNS and CDR2 is SASEGT. The CDR3 has 16 amino acids. Trimming at V came to 4 bases and at J to 2 bases, leaving 8 bases not matched to a gene. CDR3 protein: CASSVGRGIGNQPQHF. The DNA of the CDR3 is TGTGCCAGCAGTGTTGGCAGGGGGATAGGCAATCAGCCCCAGCATTTT.

This clone appeared a few times. The chain combines TRBV5-1 with TRBJ1-1; possible D gene TRBD1, 6 bases. The CDR3 is 16 amino acids. Per the germline V gene, CDR1 is SGHRS and CDR2 is YFSETQ. Trimming pared 0 bases from V and 1 base from J, leaving 13 bases between. CDR3 bases: TGCGCCAGCAGCTTGGGATGGACAGCGACGAACACTGAAGCTTTCTTT. Amino acid sequence: CASSLGWTATNTEAFF.

This clone is a singleton in its sample. J is TRBJ2-5 and V is TRBV7-2; the match to TRBD2 covers 8 bases. The CDR3 length is 15 residues. CDR1 is SGHTA and CDR2 is FQGNSA in the germline V gene. Trimming took 2 bases from V and 5 from J; bases not matched to a gene: 7. The CDR3 sequence is CASSLNGGAGETQYF. The CDR3 nucleotides are TGTGCCAGCAGCTTAAACGGGGGGGCCGGTGAGACCCAGTACTTC.

There are a few counts of this clone. This chain joins TRBV19 and TRBJ1-5; 11 bases align to TRBD1. Germline trimming cut 5 bases from V and 7 bases from J; bases unmatched to any gene: 16. CDR3 length equals 18 residues. From germline, CDR1 is LNHDA and CDR2 SQIVND (reference sequence). The DNA of the CDR3 is TGTGCCAGTAGTTCCTCTCCCGGGACAGGGGGATTAGGCCAGCCCCAGCATTTT. This translates into CASSSSPGTGGLGQPQHF.

V is TRBV6-5 and J is TRBJ1-2; D not resolved. Germline CDR1 reads MNHEY; CDR2 reads SVGAGI. V dropped 6 bases and J dropped 8 bases, with 19 bases sitting between them. This CDR3 spans 14 amino acids. The DNA for the CDR3 is TGTGCCAGCAGCTTAGAGGGTTCCCACCGGGGCTACACCTTC. Amino acid sequence: CASSLEGSHRGYTF.

The V gene is TRBV19, the J gene TRBJ2-1; 7 nucleotides align to TRBD1. This CDR3 comprises 15 residues. V trimming: 7 bases; J trimming: 4 bases; junction bases outside the gene matches: 10. CDR1 is LNHDA, CDR2 SQIVND, per germline (reference sequence). CDR3 nucleotides: TGTGCCAGTAATCTAGTGGGACAGCTTTACAATGAGCAGTTCTTC. Translated: CASNLVGQLYNEQFF.

The chain employs TRBV5-1 and TRBJ2-5; D possibly corresponds to TRBD2 (7 bases). V was cut by 0 bases and J by 4 bases, with 10 bases left in between. The CDR3 sequence is 14 residues long. From germline, CDR1 is SGHRS and CDR2 YFSETQ. CDR3 amino acids: CASSLAGGPETQYF. CDR3 nucleotide sequence: TGCGCCAGCAGCTTGGCGGGGGGCCCAGAGACCCAGTACTTC.

The CDR3 region has the DNA TGTGCCAGCAAAGGCGGGGCCCAAGAGACCCAGTACTTC. It specifies CASKGGAQETQYF. This sequence joins TRBV6-6 and TRBJ2-5, with D perhaps matching TRBD2 (6 bases). V was clipped by 7 bases and J by 1 base, with 10 bases between them. The CDR3 sequence is 13 residues long. Germline-derived CDR1 and CDR2 are MNHNY and SVGAGI (reference sequence).

This clone has only one observation. The chain combines TRBV20-1 with TRBJ2-3; D perhaps matches TRBD2 (6 bases). Trimming removed 6 bases at V and 7 bases at J, with 11 bases between. Germline values: CDR1 DFQATT, CDR2 SNEGSKA (reference sequence). CDR3 size: 11 residues. CDR3 nucleotides: TGCAGTGCGCTAGGAGGGTATACGCAGTATTTT. Its translation: CSALGGYTQYF.

Comment on this clone: It may be a read error: a sequence one base away is much more abundant. The chain carries TRBV7-3 and TRBJ1-6, with D possibly matching TRBD1 (5 bases). The V gene's germline CDR1 is SGHTA and CDR2 FQGTGA. V was clipped by 1 base and J by 5 bases, with 6 bases between them. The CDR3 is 14 amino acids. The chain's CDR3 is CASSLNRNNSPLHF. CDR3 coding DNA: TGTGCCAGCAGCTTAAACAGGAATAATTCACCCCTCCACTTT.

The chain is built from TRBV2 and TRBJ2-2, with D tentatively TRBD1 (6 bases). The CDR3 sequence is 18 residues long. V was clipped by 10 bases and J by 0 bases, with 24 bases between them. Germline V gene lookup returns CDR1 SNHLY and CDR2 FYNNEI. DNA of the CDR3: TGTGCCACCAAAGAAGGTTGGGGGCCCAACGCGAACACCGGGGAGCTGTTTTTT. Translated: CATKEGWGPNANTGELFF.

The rearrangement joins TRBV19 to TRBJ2-5, with 12 bases matching TRBD1. J lost 6 bases, V lost 4 bases, and 9 bases had no gene match. Germline V gene sequence: CDR1 LNHDA, CDR2 SQIVND (reference sequence). The CDR3 totals 16 residues. The CDR3 protein is CASSTPGQGARQTQYF. As DNA, the CDR3 is TGTGCCAGTAGTACCCCGGGACAGGGGGCGCGGCAGACCCAGTACTTC.

This clone appeared once. The chain employs TRBV11-2 and TRBJ1-2; TRBD1 is a possible D gene (6 bases). Trimming pared 5 bases from V and 0 bases from J, leaving 13 bases between. The CDR3 covers 15 residues. Germline assignment: CDR1 SGHAT and CDR2 FQNNGV. The CDR3 coding sequence is TGTGCCAGCAGCGCGGGACGGGGGCCTAACTATGGCTACACCTTC. It is translated as CASSAGRGPNYGYTF.